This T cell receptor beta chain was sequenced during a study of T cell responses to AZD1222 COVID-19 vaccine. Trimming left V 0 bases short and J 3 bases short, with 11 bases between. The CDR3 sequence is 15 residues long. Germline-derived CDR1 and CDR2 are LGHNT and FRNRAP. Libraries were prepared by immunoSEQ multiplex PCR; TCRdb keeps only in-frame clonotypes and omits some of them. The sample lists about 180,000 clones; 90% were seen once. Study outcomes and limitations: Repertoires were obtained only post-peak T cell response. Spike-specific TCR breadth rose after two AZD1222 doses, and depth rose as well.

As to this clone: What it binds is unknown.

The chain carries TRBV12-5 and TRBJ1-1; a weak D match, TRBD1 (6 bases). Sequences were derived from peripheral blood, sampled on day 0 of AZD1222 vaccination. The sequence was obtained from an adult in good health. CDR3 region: CASGLVGGADTEAFF. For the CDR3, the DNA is TGTGCTAGTGGTTTGGTAGGGGGGGCCGACACTGAAGCTTTCTTT.